This T cell receptor (beta chain) was documented in a study of cytomegalovirus exposure and HLA in healthy donors. Germline V gene sequence: CDR1 MNHEY, CDR2 SVGAGI. The CDR3 contains 14 residues. The trim removed 5 bases at V and 6 bases at J, leaving 9 bases unmatched. Vbeta (60) and Jbeta (13) primers were used in the PCR. The assay was immunoSEQ multiplex PCR, and TCRdb's table has in-frame clones only and misses some. The sample table sets out fewer than 110,000 clones. The sequence was collected from a man aged 40-49 years in good health and CMV-seronegative. The rearrangement links TRBV6-5 to TRBJ1-1, with TRBD1 matching 7 bases. The sample comprised PBMCs. The CDR3 region has the DNA TGTGCCAGCAGTCCATTGGCCAGGGGGGCTGAAGCTTTCTTT. As protein: CASSPLARGAEAFF.